Listed below are T cell receptor beta chains from one sample, sequenced in a study of graft-versus-host responses after intestinal transplantation. The data were produced by immunoSEQ multiplex PCR, yet TCRdb's version contains in-frame clones alone and is incomplete. The repertoire holds over 100,000 clones, roughly 93% seen once, with roughly 1% in the top ten. These receptors' antigens are unknown. Material: unstimulated CD8+ T cells sorted from spleen or lymph node cells, obtained before transplant. Receptors were obtained from a human donor who was the organ donor for an intestinal transplant. CDR3s include the opening cysteine and the closing phenylalanine or tryptophan. The D gene is left open where the match is weak. Clone size, where shown, is once, few, many, or a class for clones that have expanded.

DNA: TGTGCCAGCAGCTCCCTCGACAGGATAGGTCAGCCCCAGCATTTT
CDR3: CASSSLDRIGQPQHF
D: NA
size: NA
J: TRBJ1-5
V: TRBV7-8

DNA: TGTGCCATCAGTGAGTCGATCTCGGCAGACTACAATGAGCAGTTCTTC
CDR3: CAISESISADYNEQFF
D: NA
size: NA
J: TRBJ2-1
V: TRBV10-3

DNA: TGTGCCAGCACTTACTACGCGAGTCCTATTCAGTACTTC
CDR3: CASTYYASPIQYF
D: NA
size: NA
J: TRBJ2-4
V: TRBV7-9

DNA: TGTGCCAGCAGGGTTGACGGGCTGAACACTGAAGCTTTCTTT
CDR3: CASRVDGLNTEAFF
D: NA
size: NA
J: TRBJ1-1
V: TRBV6-1

DNA: TGTGCCAGCAGTCCACGACAGAATTATGGCTACACCTTC
CDR3: CASSPRQNYGYTF
D: NA
size: NA
J: TRBJ1-2
V: TRBV27

DNA: TGTGCCATCAGACCGACAGGTCTTGGTCTATCTGACACTGAAGCTTTCTTT
CDR3: CAIRPTGLGLSDTEAFF
D: NA
size: few
J: TRBJ1-1
V: TRBV10-3

DNA: TGTGCCAGCAAGCCTAGCGGCAGCTCCTACGAGCAGTACTTC
CDR3: CASKPSGSSYEQYF
D: TRBD2
size: NA
J: TRBJ2-7
V: TRBV2

DNA: TGTGCCAGCAGCTTAGAATTTTGGACTAGCGGGAAATTACACGAGCAGTACTTC
CDR3: CASSLEFWTSGKLHEQYF
D: TRBD2
size: NA
J: TRBJ2-7
V: TRBV11-2

DNA: TGTGCCAGCAGCCCTGAATATCTCTCTGAAGCTTTCTTT
CDR3: CASSPEYLSEAFF
D: NA
size: NA
J: TRBJ1-1
V: TRBV7-6

DNA: TGTGCCAGCAGCGTACAACGACTCTCTGGGGCCAACGTCCTGACTTTC
CDR3: CASSVQRLSGANVLTF
D: NA
size: NA
J: TRBJ2-6
V: TRBV9

DNA: TGTGCCAGTAGCGCCTCCTACAATGAGCAGTTCTTC
CDR3: CASSASYNEQFF
D: NA
size: NA
J: TRBJ2-1
V: TRBV19

DNA: TGTGCCAGCAGCTCCTTAGGGGAGCAGTACTTC
CDR3: CASSSLGEQYF
D: NA
size: NA
J: TRBJ2-7
V: TRBV7-2

DNA: TGCAGCGTGGACAGGGTTAGCGGCCCAGATACGCAGTATTTT
CDR3: CSVDRVSGPDTQYF
D: TRBD1
size: NA
J: TRBJ2-3
V: TRBV29-1

DNA: TGCGCCAGCAGCCTAGATCGCTCCTACGAGCAGTACTTC
CDR3: CASSLDRSYEQYF
D: NA
size: few
J: TRBJ2-7
V: TRBV4-3

DNA: TGTGCCAGCAGTCCCGGAGGCTTCTATGGCTACACCTTC
CDR3: CASSPGGFYGYTF
D: NA
size: NA
J: TRBJ1-2
V: TRBV27

DNA: TGTGCCAGCAGCTCGATAGCGAGGGGCGGCTATGGCTACACCTTC
CDR3: CASSSIARGGYGYTF
D: NA
size: NA
J: TRBJ1-2
V: TRBV27

DNA: TGTGCCAGCAGCGTCTATAGCGGGAGGGGGGATGAGCAGTTCTTC
CDR3: CASSVYSGRGDEQFF
D: TRBD2
size: NA
J: TRBJ2-1
V: TRBV9

DNA: TGTGCCAGCAGGCCAGGGGAACAAGAGACCCAGTACTTC
CDR3: CASRPGEQETQYF
D: NA
size: NA
J: TRBJ2-5
V: TRBV5-4

DNA: TGTGCCAGTAGTATAGACGGGGGACGAGATACGCAGTATTTT
CDR3: CASSIDGGRDTQYF
D: NA
size: NA
J: TRBJ2-3
V: TRBV19

DNA: TGTGCCAGCTCACCACCGTTCGATAGTGGGGGGCGTAACTATGGCTACACCTTC
CDR3: CASSPPFDSGGRNYGYTF
D: NA
size: NA
J: TRBJ1-2
V: TRBV18

DNA: TGTGCCAGCAGCTTTTCGGGCCGGGAGCTGTTTTTT
CDR3: CASSFSGRELFF
D: NA
size: NA
J: TRBJ2-2
V: TRBV5-8

DNA: TGTGCCAGCAGCCAAGATAAAGTAGGAAAACTGTTTTTT
CDR3: CASSQDKVGKLFF
D: NA
size: NA
J: TRBJ1-4
V: TRBV14

DNA: TGTGCCAGTAGAGGAGACAGTCTTGCAACTAATGAAAAACTGTTTTTT
CDR3: CASRGDSLATNEKLFF
D: NA
size: NA
J: TRBJ1-4
V: TRBV27

DNA: TGCGCCACCGGCCGAAGCGGGGATACGCAGTATTTT
CDR3: CATGRSGDTQYF
D: NA
size: NA
J: TRBJ2-3
V: TRBV4-1

DNA: TGTGCCAGCTCACCCCACGGGGGTCCGACGCAGTATTTT
CDR3: CASSPHGGPTQYF
D: NA
size: NA
J: TRBJ2-3
V: TRBV18

DNA: TGTGCCAGCACCCTCGGCGCGGCCTTAAGCTCCTACAATGAGCAGTTCTTC
CDR3: CASTLGAALSSYNEQFF
D: NA
size: NA
J: TRBJ2-1
V: TRBV7-8

DNA: TGTGCCAGCCTGACTGAGATATCCGATGAGCAGTTCTTC
CDR3: CASLTEISDEQFF
D: NA
size: NA
J: TRBJ2-1
V: TRBV6-1

DNA: TGTGCCAGCAGTTTAGATTCAGGGCTAGGGGACGAGCAGTACTTC
CDR3: CASSLDSGLGDEQYF
D: NA
size: NA
J: TRBJ2-7
V: TRBV28

DNA: TGTGCCAGCAGTCCGGATAATGAGCAGTTCTTC
CDR3: CASSPDNEQFF
D: NA
size: NA
J: TRBJ2-1
V: TRBV2

DNA: TGTGCCAGTAGTGAAAGGGACACCTATGGCTACACCTTC
CDR3: CASSERDTYGYTF
D: NA
size: NA
J: TRBJ1-2
V: TRBV19

DNA: TGTGCCATCAGTGCGACGAACACTGAAGCTTTCTTT
CDR3: CAISATNTEAFF
D: NA
size: NA
J: TRBJ1-1
V: TRBV10-3

DNA: TGTGCCAGCAGCTTGGGGGCGGGCTACGATACGCAGTATTTT
CDR3: CASSLGAGYDTQYF
D: NA
size: NA
J: TRBJ2-3
V: TRBV7-6

DNA: TGTGCCAGCAGCTTCTTGGGGGAGGGCCTGGAGACCCAGTACTTC
CDR3: CASSFLGEGLETQYF
D: TRBD2
size: NA
J: TRBJ2-5
V: TRBV5-4

DNA: TGTGCCAGCAGCGTCGAACAGCTGAATGAGCAGTTCTTC
CDR3: CASSVEQLNEQFF
D: NA
size: NA
J: TRBJ2-1
V: TRBV9

DNA: TGTGCCAGCAGCTTAGATCGATCGGGAACCTACGAGCAGTACTTC
CDR3: CASSLDRSGTYEQYF
D: NA
size: NA
J: TRBJ2-7
V: TRBV7-2

DNA: TGTGCCAGCAGTTACTCAGTAGGGTTTGAGCAGTACTTC
CDR3: CASSYSVGFEQYF
D: NA
size: once
J: TRBJ2-7
V: TRBV6-5

DNA: TGTGCCAGCAGTTACAGGGGAGAGAAAAACATTCAGTACTTC
CDR3: CASSYRGEKNIQYF
D: TRBD1
size: NA
J: TRBJ2-4
V: TRBV27

DNA: TGTGCCAGCAGCCAAGATGTGGGACTAGCGGGGAGGAACAATGAGCAGTTCTTC
CDR3: CASSQDVGLAGRNNEQFF
D: TRBD2
size: NA
J: TRBJ2-1
V: TRBV4-2

DNA: TGTGCCAGGAGGGAATTAGGGGATAGAAATGGCTACACCTTC
CDR3: CARRELGDRNGYTF
D: NA
size: NA
J: TRBJ1-2
V: TRBV19

DNA: TGCGCCAGCAGCCAAGTTCCGGACAATCTCCGCATGAACACCGGGGAGCTGTTTTTT
CDR3: CASSQVPDNLRMNTGELFF
D: NA
size: NA
J: TRBJ2-2
V: TRBV4-1

DNA: TGCGCCAGCAGCCAAGATGTGGGCGGCCTTCTTTACAATGAGCAGTTCTTC
CDR3: CASSQDVGGLLYNEQFF
D: NA
size: NA
J: TRBJ2-1
V: TRBV4-1

DNA: TGTGCCAGCAGTAGACTTTGGGAGGGGAGTAACGAGCAGTACTTC
CDR3: CASSRLWEGSNEQYF
D: TRBD2
size: once
J: TRBJ2-7
V: TRBV6-5

DNA: TGTGCCAGCAGTTTGGATCATAGCGGGAGCTACGAGCAGTACTTC
CDR3: CASSLDHSGSYEQYF
D: TRBD2
size: NA
J: TRBJ2-7
V: TRBV28

DNA: TGCGCCAGCAGCCAAGATCATTCCCCAGGGGATGAGCAGTTCTTC
CDR3: CASSQDHSPGDEQFF
D: NA
size: NA
J: TRBJ2-1
V: TRBV4-1

DNA: TGCGCCAGCAGTGAGCCACCCGGGACAGGGTCCTACGAGCAGTACTTC
CDR3: CASSEPPGTGSYEQYF
D: TRBD1
size: NA
J: TRBJ2-7
V: TRBV10-2

DNA: TGCAGCATCTTATTGGGACAGGGAAACTATGGCTACACCTTC
CDR3: CSILLGQGNYGYTF
D: TRBD1
size: NA
J: TRBJ1-2
V: TRBV29-1

DNA: TGTGCCAGCTCCCGAGGGACTAGCGGGAGGAATGAGCAGTTCTTC
CDR3: CASSRGTSGRNEQFF
D: TRBD2
size: NA
J: TRBJ2-1
V: TRBV6-5

DNA: TGTGCCATCAGTGAGTCAGGGGGTACCTACTCTAACTATGGCTACACCTTC
CDR3: CAISESGGTYSNYGYTF
D: NA
size: NA
J: TRBJ1-2
V: TRBV10-3

DNA: TGTGCCAGTAGGACGGGGACAAATCAGCCCCAGCATTTT
CDR3: CASRTGTNQPQHF
D: NA
size: NA
J: TRBJ1-5
V: TRBV19

DNA: TGTGCCAGCAGCTCACAGGGAGATACGCAGTATTTT
CDR3: CASSSQGDTQYF
D: NA
size: NA
J: TRBJ2-3
V: TRBV11-2

DNA: TGTGCCTGGAGTGAGGGACACGTATACGAGCAGTACTTC
CDR3: CAWSEGHVYEQYF
D: NA
size: NA
J: TRBJ2-7
V: TRBV30

DNA: TGTGCCAGTAGTATACCAGGCGGTTTAGGGCAGTACTTC
CDR3: CASSIPGGLGQYF
D: NA
size: NA
J: TRBJ2-7
V: TRBV19

DNA: TGTGCCAGCAGCAAAGGGGGTGGCTACACCTTC
CDR3: CASSKGGGYTF
D: NA
size: NA
J: TRBJ1-2
V: TRBV21-1

DNA: TGTGCCAGCAGCTTGGGCGTCCTGCGCACTGAAGCTTTCTTT
CDR3: CASSLGVLRTEAFF
D: NA
size: few
J: TRBJ1-1
V: TRBV5-6